This is a list of T cell receptor beta chains from one sample in a study of blood T cell repertoires in COVID-19. The repertoire was sequenced with immunoSEQ multiplex PCR; TCRdb's copy has only in-frame clones and lacks some. The sample holds about 120,000 clones, approximately 81% seen once. The sequenced sample consisted of peripheral blood. These receptors were taken from a woman aged 80 or older with acute or convalescent COVID-19. Both conserved end residues are part of each CDR3. The D gene is left open where the match is weak. Some rows have no size entry. The others give once, few or many, or a class for an expanded clone.

j_call clone_size v_call d_call cdr3_aa cdr3_nt
TRBJ2-3 once TRBV11-1 TRBD2 CASRLAGDTDTQYF TGTGCCAGCAGACTAGCGGGGGATACAGATACGCAGTATTTT
TRBJ2-7 - TRBV2 TRBD2 CASSESFSGTRSIEQYF TGTGCCAGCAGTGAATCCTTCTCCGGGACTAGATCGATCGAGCAGTACTTC
TRBJ1-1 - TRBV10-1 - CASSTSGVRTEAFF TGCGCCAGCAGTACATCGGGGGTGAGGACTGAAGCTTTCTTT
TRBJ2-7 - TRBV12-3/TRBV12-4 - CASSLTVHEQYF TGTGCCAGCAGTTTGACAGTCCACGAGCAGTACTTC
TRBJ1-4 - TRBV19 - CASIEQATNEKLFF TGTGCCAGTATTGAACAGGCAACTAATGAAAAACTGTTTTTT
TRBJ2-1 - TRBV11-3 - CASSLLYTNNEQFF TGTGCCAGCAGCCTGTTATACACGAACAATGAGCAGTTCTTC
TRBJ2-1 - TRBV11-2 - CASSLGDRYYNEQFF TGTGCCAGCAGCTTAGGAGACAGGTACTACAATGAGCAGTTCTTC
TRBJ2-2 - TRBV6-2/TRBV6-3 TRBD2 CASSFFGTSGRINTGELFF TGTGCCAGCAGTTTCTTCGGGACTAGCGGGCGGATTAACACCGGGGAGCTGTTTTTT
TRBJ1-2 - TRBV6-2/TRBV6-3 TRBD1 CASSEGARANYGYTF TGTGCCAGCAGTGAGGGGGCCCGGGCTAACTATGGCTACACCTTC
TRBJ1-5 - TRBV28 TRBD1 CASTVTGVYQPQHF TGTGCCAGCACCGTGACAGGGGTGTACCAGCCCCAGCATTTT
TRBJ1-1 - TRBV7-3 TRBD1 CASSRDRGTEAFF TGTGCCAGCAGCCGGGACAGGGGAACTGAAGCTTTCTTT
TRBJ2-1 - TRBV4-3 TRBD2 CASSQDEGGRVESYNEQFF TGCGCCAGCAGCCAAGATGAGGGCGGGAGGGTCGAATCCTACAATGAGCAGTTCTTC
TRBJ2-1 - TRBV7-2 TRBD2 CASSTGTSGAGFGQFF TGTGCCAGCAGCACCGGGACTAGCGGGGCTGGCTTTGGACAGTTCTTC
TRBJ1-2 - TRBV6-4 - CASRREGTSGYTF TGTGCCAGCAGACGAGAGGGGACTTCTGGCTACACCTTC
TRBJ1-6 - TRBV5-1 - CASSLDPTRPNSPLHF TGCGCCAGCAGCTTGGACCCGACAAGGCCTAATTCACCCCTCCACTTT
TRBJ2-1 - TRBV5-1 - CASSPGTPTYNEQFF TGCGCCAGCAGCCCAGGGACTCCCACCTACAATGAGCAGTTCTTC
TRBJ1-5 - TRBV2 - CASRELFSNQPQHF TGTGCCAGCAGAGAGCTATTTAGCAATCAGCCCCAGCATTTT
TRBJ1-3 - TRBV7-9 TRBD1 CASSPLGGRDTIYF TGTGCCAGCAGCCCCCTAGGGGGCCGAGACACCATATATTTT
TRBJ2-7 - TRBV5-5 TRBD1 CASSIGTGMGSYEQYF TGTGCCAGCAGCATCGGGACAGGGATGGGCTCCTACGAGCAGTACTTC
TRBJ2-2 - TRBV24-1 - CATLGEAGELFF TGTGCCACCTTGGGAGAGGCCGGGGAGCTGTTTTTT
TRBJ2-3 - TRBV4-2 - CASSQENLNRYRGTDTQYF TGTGCCAGCAGCCAAGAAAACTTAAACCGTTATCGAGGCACAGATACGCAGTATTTT
TRBJ1-2 - TRBV4-1 - CASSQVIYDGYTF TGCGCCAGCAGCCAAGTTATTTATGATGGCTACACCTTC
TRBJ1-5 - TRBV2 TRBD1 CASRSGGWNQPQHF TGTGCCAGCAGGTCAGGGGGCTGGAATCAGCCCCAGCATTTT
TRBJ2-2 - TRBV30 - CAWRVKEAAGELFF TGTGCCTGGCGTGTCAAAGAGGCGGCCGGGGAGCTGTTTTTT
TRBJ1-6 once TRBV2 TRBD1 CASGWTGNSPLHF TGTGCCAGCGGGTGGACAGGGAATTCACCCCTCCACTTT
TRBJ1-2 - TRBV6-5 TRBD1 CASRRTGANYGYTF TGTGCCAGCAGGCGGACAGGGGCTAACTATGGCTACACCTTC
TRBJ1-1 - TRBV18 TRBD1 CASSSSGGYTEAFF TGTGCCAGCTCCTCGTCAGGGGGGTACACTGAAGCTTTCTTT
TRBJ1-6 - TRBV5-5 - CASSNSGDGSPLHF TGTGCCAGCAGCAATTCAGGGGACGGTTCACCCCTCCACTTT
TRBJ1-6 few TRBV19 - CASSTTTGIYNSPLHF TGTGCCAGTAGTACCACAACAGGGATCTATAATTCACCCCTCCACTTT
TRBJ1-2 - TRBV9 - CASSVSGTLYGYTF TGTGCCAGCAGCGTATCCGGGACACTTTATGGCTACACCTTC
TRBJ1-1 - TRBV6-5 TRBD1 CASSYLPQGGSTEAFF TGTGCCAGCAGTTACCTACCGCAGGGGGGCAGCACTGAAGCTTTCTTT
TRBJ2-1 once TRBV5-1 - CASSLGETYNEQFF TGCGCCAGCAGCTTGGGAGAAACCTACAATGAGCAGTTCTTC
TRBJ1-3 - TRBV28 - CASRTAGDSGNTIYF TGTGCCAGCAGGACGGCAGGGGACTCTGGAAACACCATATATTTT
TRBJ1-6 few TRBV5-1 TRBD1 CASSGGQGISPLHF TGCGCCAGCAGCGGGGGACAGGGAATCTCACCCCTCCACTTT
TRBJ2-7 - TRBV30 TRBD2 CAWRQGTSGTYEQYF TGTGCCTGGAGACAGGGGACTAGCGGTACCTACGAGCAGTACTTC
TRBJ2-3 - TRBV19 TRBD2 CASSGETSGDGDTQYF TGTGCCAGTAGTGGAGAGACTAGCGGGGACGGGGATACGCAGTATTTT
TRBJ1-2 - TRBV3-1/TRBV3-2 - CASSQDLGANYGYTF TGTGCCAGCAGCCAAGATCTGGGGGCCAACTATGGCTACACCTTC
TRBJ1-4 - TRBV19 TRBD1 CASSTTGGGNEKLFF TGTGCCAGTAGTACGACAGGGGGGGGTAATGAAAAACTGTTTTTT
TRBJ1-4 - TRBV15 - CATSRRKGEANEKLFF TGTGCCACCAGCAGACGAAAAGGGGAGGCTAATGAAAAACTGTTTTTT
TRBJ2-7 - TRBV7-2 - CASSLVGAGVYEQYF TGTGCCAGCAGCTTAGTGGGGGCCGGGGTCTACGAGCAGTACTTC
TRBJ2-7 - TRBV7-2 TRBD1 CASSLGGQGYEQYF TGTGCCAGCAGCTTAGGGGGACAGGGCTACGAGCAGTACTTC
TRBJ2-1 - TRBV5-1 TRBD2 CASSPGLAKTYNEQFF TGCGCCAGCAGCCCTGGACTAGCGAAAACCTACAATGAGCAGTTCTTC
TRBJ1-4 - TRBV18 TRBD1 CASSPPNRGGKVQLFF TGTGCCAGCTCACCACCAAACAGGGGGGGGAAAGTGCAACTGTTTTTT
TRBJ1-2 few TRBV2 TRBD1 CASIIFSRTGYGYTF TGTGCCAGCATAATATTTTCAAGGACAGGGTACGGCTACACCTTC
TRBJ2-1 once TRBV4-1 TRBD2 CASSPGLAGGRYNEQFF TGCGCCAGCAGCCCGGGACTAGCGGGAGGGAGGTACAATGAGCAGTTCTTC
TRBJ2-2 - TRBV28 TRBD1 CASSPYRGTGGELFF TGTGCCAGCAGCCCCTACCGAGGGACAGGGGGGGAGCTGTTTTTT
TRBJ1-5 - TRBV10-3 - CAARSEYSNQPQHF TGTGCCGCTCGGTCCGAGTATAGCAATCAGCCCCAGCATTTT
TRBJ1-1 - TRBV5-1 - CASSLRQAQNTEAFF TGCGCCAGCAGCTTAAGACAGGCGCAGAACACTGAAGCTTTCTTT
TRBJ1-6 - TRBV2 TRBD1 CASKVDRVVSPLHF TGTGCCAGCAAAGTCGACAGGGTAGTCTCACCCCTCCACTTT
TRBJ2-3 - TRBV4-3 - CASSQDSRPSTPPDTQYF TGCGCCAGCAGCCAAGATTCTAGACCGTCCACTCCGCCAGATACGCAGTATTTT
TRBJ2-3 - TRBV6-6 - CASRTGEAQYF TGTGCCAGCAGGACCGGGGAGGCGCAGTATTTT
TRBJ1-2 - TRBV7-9 TRBD1 CASRSRDRLMNGYTF TGTGCCAGCAGATCCCGGGACAGGCTGATGAATGGCTACACCTTC
TRBJ1-4 - TRBV6-6 TRBD1 CASSLVFPGQLTTNEKLFF TGTGCCAGCAGTCTAGTCTTTCCGGGACAGCTAACAACTAATGAAAAACTGTTTTTT
TRBJ2-5 - TRBV28 - CASSFLRGDGEETQYF TGTGCCAGCAGTTTTCTCAGGGGGGATGGAGAAGAGACCCAGTACTTC
TRBJ2-7 - TRBV12-3/TRBV12-4 - CASSLRGREQYF TGTGCCAGCAGTTTAAGAGGGCGCGAGCAGTACTTC
TRBJ2-6 - TRBV19 - CASTSSGANVLTF TGTGCCAGTACTTCCTCTGGGGCCAACGTCCTGACTTTC
TRBJ1-1 - TRBV9 - CASSVQLNTEAFF TGTGCCAGCAGCGTACAGTTAAACACTGAAGCTTTCTTT